This T cell receptor beta chain was sequenced in a study of blood T cells in healthy people across ages. The V end lost 4 bases, the J end lost 7 bases, and 13 bases lay between the germline ends. Germline V gene data show CDR1 as SGHRS and CDR2 as YFSETQ. CDR3 length: 13 amino acids. A second PCR, run for about 7 to 11 cycles, used a sample-barcoded 5' primer plus a J-beta primer mix. TCRdb passed the 5' RACE reads through MiXCR, listing each CDR3 protein once. Here the sample spans 1,800,000 or so distinct CDR3 sequences, approximately 40% being singletons. The TCR originated in a human donor in good health. The V gene is TRBV5-1, the J gene TRBJ2-3; D uncertain. Sequenced sample: blood. In DNA, the CDR3 is TGCGCCAGCAGCCCCACTAATAGTCATACGCAGTATTTT. It is translated as CASSPTNSHTQYF.